Listed here are 15 T cell receptor beta chains from one sample, sequenced in a study of shared clonotypes between healthy human individuals. The data were produced by immunoSEQ multiplex PCR, yet TCRdb's version contains in-frame clones alone and is incomplete. The table shows a few hundred thousand clones, with 79% occurring only once. Sequencing input: PBMCs. Receptor source: a woman between 35 and 50 years old in good health. Some clones in this sample may be carry-over from other donors' samples.

The chain employs TRBV6-1 and TRBJ2-7; TRBD1 is a possible D gene (6 bases). The CDR3 has 13 residues. V was shortened by 4 bases and J by 6 bases, with 13 bases between the two germline ends. Germline V lookup: CDR1 MNHNS, CDR2 SASEGT. In nucleotides, the CDR3 is TGTGCCAGCAGTGCAGGGGCGCGAGTCGAGCAGTACTTC. Its translation is CASSAGARVEQYF.

The V and J genes are TRBV28 and TRBJ1-2; TRBD1 agrees at 7 bases. After removal of 4 bases from V and 4 bases from J, the junction contained 9 bases not matched to a gene. Germline V lookup: CDR1 MDHEN, CDR2 SYDVKM. The CDR3 consists of 15 residues. The CDR3 region is CASSSTGTEIYGYTF. The CDR3 DNA follows: TGTGCCAGCAGTTCGACCGGGACAGAAATCTATGGCTACACCTTC.

Within the sample, this clone is medium-sized. This rearrangement joins TRBV6-6 to TRBJ2-7; 10 nucleotides align to TRBD2. The CDR3 covers 16 residues. Unmatched junction bases numbered 4, after V lost 2 bases and J lost 0 bases. In germline, CDR1 is MNHNY, CDR2 SVGAGI (reference sequence). CDR3 sequence: CASSYTASGSSYEQYF. CDR3 sequence (DNA): TGTGCCAGCAGTTACACGGCTAGCGGGAGCTCCTACGAGCAGTACTTC.

In DNA, the CDR3 is TGTGCCAGCAGCCCCCCGGCGGGTCGAGGCACTGAAGCTTTCTTT. Its protein is CASSPPAGRGTEAFF. V is TRBV7-8 and J is TRBJ1-1; no definite D call. The CDR3 runs to 15 residues. Germline V gene sequence: CDR1 SGHVS, CDR2 FQNEAQ. V lost 5 bases and J lost 4, with 17 bases in between. The variable domain in full, completed from reference TRBV7-8 and TRBJ1-1, reads GAGVSQSPRYKVAKRGQDVALRCDPISGHVSLFWYQQALGQGPEFLTYFQNEAQLDKSGLPSDRFFAERPEGSVSTLKIQRTQQEDSAVYLCASSPPAGRGTEAFFGQGTRLTVV.

This clone was observed a single time. The CDR3 coding sequence is TGCGCCAGCAGCGAAAGGGGTTTGACTGGAAACACCATATATTTT. It codes for CASSERGLTGNTIYF. V is TRBV4-1 and J is TRBJ1-3; D may be TRBD1 (5 bases). CDR1 and CDR2 (germline): MGHRA, YSYEKL. The CDR3 extends over 15 amino acids. V was cut by 5 bases and J by 2 bases, with 13 bases left in between.

The chain links TRBV28 to TRBJ2-1, with D uncertain. Germline V lookup: CDR1 MDHEN, CDR2 SYDVKM. V dropped 6 bases and J dropped 0 bases, with 12 bases sitting between them. The CDR3 runs to 15 residues. The DNA of the CDR3 is TGTGCCAGCAGCCCGCCCGACCTCTCCTACAATGAGCAGTTCTTC. Its translation: CASSPPDLSYNEQFF.

This clone turned up a few times. The genes are TRBV19 and TRBJ1-2; 10 bases are a match to TRBD1. The CDR3 runs 15 residues. The trim removed 0 bases at V and 8 bases at J, leaving 6 bases unmatched. Germline assignment: CDR1 LNHDA and CDR2 SQIVND (reference sequence). The CDR3 coding sequence is TGTGCCAGTAGTATAGACCGGACAGGGGGAGGCGGCTACACCTTC. It yields the protein CASSIDRTGGGGYTF.

The chain joins TRBV7-9 to TRBJ2-7; D call uncertain. The V end lost 1 base, the J end lost 0 bases, and 10 bases lay between the germline ends. Per the germline V gene, CDR1 is SEHNR and CDR2 is FQNEAQ (reference sequence). The CDR3 loop spans 15 amino acids. The CDR3, as DNA: TGTGCCAGCAGCTTAGAAAGCAGTTTCTCCTACGAGCAGTACTTC. It yields the protein CASSLESSFSYEQYF.

The genes are TRBV2 and TRBJ2-2, with D possibly TRBD2 on 5 matching bases. CDR3 length equals 13 residues. With 6 bases removed from V and 2 bases from J, the gap between germline ends came to 7 bases. Germline loops: CDR1 SNHLY, CDR2 FYNNEI. This CDR3 is CASRTINTGELFF. Here the CDR3 DNA reads TGTGCCAGCAGGACTATCAACACCGGGGAGCTGTTTTTT.

V and J are TRBV30 and TRBJ1-4, with 7 bases identical to TRBD1. V lost 2 bases and J lost 5; bases outside the gene matches: 8. This CDR3 has 15 residues. Per the germline V gene, CDR1 is GTSNPN and CDR2 is SVGIG (reference sequence). The CDR3 here is CAWSRGGQTNEKLFF. CDR3 sequence (DNA): TGTGCCTGGAGTCGAGGGGGACAGACGAATGAAAAACTGTTTTTT.

The chain couples TRBV7-9 to TRBJ2-1; 8 bases map to TRBD2. This CDR3 contains 18 residues. The J segment lost 0 bases and the V segment lost 6 bases, leaving 13 bases of the junction unmatched. Looked up from germline, CDR1 is SEHNR and CDR2 is FQNEAQ (reference sequence). CDR3 amino acids: CASRQNWTSRSSYNEQFF. In DNA, the CDR3 is TGTGCCAGCAGGCAAAATTGGACTAGCCGGAGCTCCTACAATGAGCAGTTCTTC.

This clone occurred once. The CDR3 here is CASRGRGGATSWREQYF. The CDR3 DNA reads as TGTGCCAGCAGGGGCCGTGGGGGGGCGACTAGTTGGCGCGAGCAGTACTTC. This chain links TRBV2 with TRBJ2-7; TRBD2 might be the D (7 bases). Trimming took 6 bases from V and 6 from J, leaving 27 bases between them. Germline lookup yields CDR1 SNHLY and CDR2 FYNNEI. The CDR3 has 17 amino acids.

This clone was detected once. The V and J genes are TRBV28 and TRBJ2-7; 13 positions match TRBD2. This CDR3 comprises 16 residues. Trimming at V came to 11 bases and at J to 4 bases, leaving 14 bases not matched to a gene. CDR1 is MDHEN, CDR2 SYDVKM, per germline. The CDR3 region is CAVGGGLAGARYEQYF. CDR3 coding DNA: TGTGCCGTAGGCGGCGGACTAGCGGGAGCAAGATACGAGCAGTACTTC.

The chain recombines TRBV6-5 with TRBJ2-2; 9 bases agree with TRBD1. The CDR3 length is 15 residues. Germline CDR1 reads MNHEY; CDR2 reads SVGAGI. The J segment lost 5 bases and the V segment lost 6 bases, leaving 7 bases of the junction unmatched. CDR3 DNA sequence: TGTGCCAGCAGATCGGACAGGGGAAGGACCGGGGAGCTGTTTTTT. Its protein is CASRSDRGRTGELFF.

This chain connects TRBV7-3 to TRBJ2-1, with TRBD2 matching 11 bases. Trimming removed 4 bases from V and 10 bases from J; junction bases left unmatched: 9. The CDR3 has 15 residues. Germline values: CDR1 SGHTA, CDR2 FQGTGA. In nucleotides, the CDR3 is TGTGCCAGCAGCTGGGGACTAGCGGCCATACGAGAGCAGTTCTTC. This encodes CASSWGLAAIREQFF.